This T cell receptor beta chain was identified in a study of T cells in Graves' hyperthyroidism and ophthalmopathy. RNA transcripts yielded amplified TCR beta CDR3 regions. Initially, a first-round RT-PCR of the TCR CDR3 employed the HTBI primer set. TCRdb re-derived calls from the multiplex PCR reads in MiXCR, one entry per CDR3 protein. The sample lists 300,000 to 450,000 distinct CDR3 sequences, 20% to 25% occurring once. In this sample, this clonotype turned up a few times. Trimming left V 2 bases short and J 4 bases short, with 11 bases between. The CDR3 sequence is 15 residues long. Germline CDR1 SGHAT, CDR2 FQNNGV.

This sequence was found in a man aged 45-65 years with Graves' hyperthyroidism. Sequencing was carried out using blood. The rearrangement joins TRBV11-2 to TRBJ2-2; D may be TRBD2 (6 bases). CDR3 in amino acids: CASSLSLASTGELFF. CDR3 DNA sequence: TGTGCCAGCAGCTTAAGTCTAGCGAGCACCGGGGAGCTGTTTTTT.